This T cell receptor beta chain was recorded in a study of T cells in Graves' hyperthyroidism and ophthalmopathy. A remark on this clonotype: The antigen remains unidentified.

TCR beta CDR3 regions were amplified from RNA. An initial round of RT-PCR targeting the TCR CDR3 relied on the HTBI primer set. TCRdb reprocessed the multiplex PCR reads via MiXCR and lists one record per CDR3 protein. Among some 700,000 distinct CDR3 sequences listed, about 18% were seen once. General study findings and limits: Blood held most thyroid clonotypes expanded above 0.001 frequency.

V lost 5 bases, J lost 2 bases, and 15 bases lay in between. In germline, CDR1 is MNHEY, CDR2 SMNVEV (reference sequence). This CDR3 has 15 amino acids. The diagnoses drew upon clinical symptoms, serum thyroxine and TRAb, thyroid ultrasound and orbital computed tomography. Input material: blood. The chain is built from TRBV27 and TRBJ2-5, with D possibly being TRBD2 (6 bases). The TCR originated in a man aged 45-65 years with Graves' hyperthyroidism. The CDR3 region is CASSARLGIQETQYF. CDR3 DNA sequence: TGTGCCAGCAGTGCCCGACTAGGAATACAAGAGACCCAGTACTTC.